Listed here are 28 T cell receptor beta chains from one sample, sequenced in a study of CD8+ T cells in alopecia areata. Sequencing relied on a cDNA template that was reverse transcribed from extracted RNA. Repertoires were generated with immunoSEQ multiplex PCR, while TCRdb's copy carries only in-frame clones and drops some. The sample carries approximately 82,000 clones, roughly half recorded once. Sequencing was carried out using NKG2D-high CD8+ T cells sorted from blood. Receptor source: a human donor with alopecia areata.

This chain links TRBV7-2 with TRBJ2-7; D possibly matches TRBD1 or TRBD2 (5 bases each). The CDR3 totals 11 residues. Trimming cost V 3 bases and J 6 bases, with 6 bases left between them. Germline V gene sequence: CDR1 SGHTA, CDR2 FQGNSA. The CDR3 nucleotides are TGTGCCAGCAGCTTTGGGACCGAGCAGTACTTC. It yields the protein CASSFGTEQYF.

The chain joins TRBV6-5 to TRBJ2-3, with TRBD2 matching 8 bases. Germline V gene sequence: CDR1 MNHEY, CDR2 SVGAGI. CDR3 length equals 14 residues. V dropped 5 bases and J dropped 5; count of bases not matched to a gene: 6. The CDR3 sequence is CASSRTSRVDTQYF. CDR3 DNA sequence: TGTGCCAGCAGTCGGACTAGCCGAGTAGATACGCAGTATTTT.

This clone was recorded a few times. The V and J genes are TRBV2 and TRBJ2-1; no clear D. The germline V gene encodes CDR1 SNHLY and CDR2 FYNNEI. The CDR3 has 18 amino acids. Trimming took 1 base from V and 0 from J, leaving 16 bases between them. The CDR3 DNA sequence: TGTGCCAGCAGTGAAGTGGCTGGCCTTATGATCTCCTACAATGAGCAGTTCTTC. It codes for CASSEVAGLMISYNEQFF.

The rearrangement uses TRBV27 and TRBJ2-7; TRBD2 matches 7 bases. The CDR3 covers 12 residues. CDR1 and CDR2 (germline): MNHEY, SMNVEV (reference sequence). J gave up 6 bases and V 6 bases, and 5 bases lay outside the gene matches. Written as DNA, the CDR3 is TGTGCCAGCAGCGGTGGGGGGGGCGAGCAGTACTTC. Residues: CASSGGGGEQYF.

The chain uses TRBV19 and TRBJ2-3; D not certain. The ends were cut back, 1 base at V and 0 bases at J, with 5 bases in the middle. The CDR3 length is 14 residues. CDR1 and CDR2 from the germline V gene are LNHDA and SQIVND (reference sequence). CDR3 region: CASSIVGSTDTQYF. DNA for the CDR3: TGTGCCAGTAGTATAGTTGGAAGCACAGATACGCAGTATTTT. Complete variable domain (other parts from reference TRBV19 and TRBJ2-3): DGGITQSPKYLFRKEGQNVTLSCEQNLNHDAMYWYRQDPGQGLRLIYYSQIVNDFQKGDIAEGYSVSREKKESFPLTVTSAQKNPTAFYLCASSIVGSTDTQYFGPGTRLTVL.

The J gene is TRBJ2-2, the V gene TRBV29-1; 7 bases match TRBD2. CDR3 length: 13 amino acids. The V gene end was trimmed by 6 bases and the J gene end by 6 bases; junction bases not matched to a gene: 7. CDR1 is SQVTM and CDR2 is ANQGSEA in the germline V gene. CDR3 in amino acids: CSVGGSGPGELFF. CDR3 DNA: TGCAGCGTCGGCGGGAGTGGTCCCGGGGAGCTGTTTTTT.

This clone was seen once. The CDR3 sequence: CASSYSRTGDEQYF. CDR3 sequence (DNA): TGTGCCAGCAGTTACTCCCGGACAGGGGACGAGCAGTACTTC. The rearrangement joins TRBV6-5 to TRBJ2-7, with 9 bases fitting TRBD1. Trimming took 0 bases from V and 5 from J; bases not matched to a gene: 2. Per the germline V gene, CDR1 is MNHEY and CDR2 is SVGAGI. The CDR3 extends over 14 amino acids.

The chain employs TRBV30 and TRBJ2-5; D is undetermined. V lost 5 bases to trimming and J lost 3 bases, with 10 bases between them. The CDR3 loop spans 12 amino acids. Germline CDR1 and CDR2: GTSNPN and SVGIG (reference sequence). CDR3 DNA sequence: TGTGCCTGGGAGATAGGTGAAGAGACCCAGTACTTC. This sequence encodes CAWEIGEETQYF.

The CDR3 region has the DNA TGTGCCTGGAGCGACCAAGGGGAATCGACCGGGGAGCTGTTTTTT. Translated, it gives CAWSDQGESTGELFF. The chain uses TRBV30 and TRBJ2-2, with D maybe TRBD1 (5 bases). Trimming removed 3 bases from V and 5 bases from J, with 16 bases in between. CDR1 and CDR2 (germline): GTSNPN, SVGIG (reference sequence). This CDR3 spans 15 amino acids.

The rearrangement uses TRBV28 and TRBJ2-7; 9 nucleotides agree with TRBD1. Trimming cost V 3 bases and J 7 bases; bases outside gene matches: 7. The CDR3 runs to 14 residues. Germline loops: CDR1 MDHEN, CDR2 SYDVKM. The CDR3, as DNA: TGTGCCAGCAGTTTCACGGGACAGGGAGGGGAGCAGTACTTC. Amino acids: CASSFTGQGGEQYF.

The chain joins TRBV12-5 to TRBJ2-5, with D perhaps TRBD1 or TRBD2 (5 bases each). Per germline, CDR1 LGHNT and CDR2 FRNRAP. The CDR3 sequence is 17 residues long. Deletions cut 0 bases from V and 4 bases from J, with 18 bases between. CDR3 in amino acids: CASGLVLILGVPETQYF. CDR3 bases: TGTGCTAGTGGTTTGGTACTTATTTTGGGGGTCCCAGAGACCCAGTACTTC. Using reference TRBV12-5 and TRBJ2-5 for the parts outside the CDR3, the full variable domain is DARVTQTPRHKVTEMGQEVTMRCQPILGHNTVFWYRQTMMQGLELLAYFRNRAPLDDSGMPKDRFSAEMPDATLATLKIQPSEPRDSAVYFCASGLVLILGVPETQYFGPGTRLLVL.

This clone has just a few counts. The chain carries TRBV5-1 and TRBJ2-6; D is undetermined. In germline, CDR1 is SGHRS, CDR2 YFSETQ. Trimming took 0 bases from V and 0 from J, leaving 4 bases between them. CDR3 length equals 15 residues. CDR3 residues: CASSLENSGANVLTF. CDR3 nucleotide sequence: TGCGCCAGCAGCTTGGAGAACTCTGGGGCCAACGTCCTGACTTTC.

This clone was observed a few times. The chain uses TRBV19 and TRBJ2-7; D remains ambiguous. The CDR3 extends over 15 amino acids. Germline-derived CDR1 and CDR2 are LNHDA and SQIVND (reference sequence). Trimming stripped 1 base from V and 2 bases from J, with 12 bases between. CDR3 amino acids: CASSIAGQAAYEQYF. The DNA of the CDR3 is TGTGCCAGTAGTATAGCCGGGCAGGCGGCCTACGAGCAGTACTTC.

The chain employs TRBV4-2 and TRBJ1-2, with D hard to call. CDR1 LGHNA and CDR2 YNFKEQ come from the germline V gene. The CDR3 is 13 amino acids. V was clipped by 1 base and J by 6 bases, with 9 bases between them. The CDR3 sequence: CASSQADFNGYTF. In DNA, the CDR3 is TGTGCCAGCAGCCAAGCGGACTTCAATGGCTACACCTTC.

This chain links TRBV13 with TRBJ1-1; 7 bases fit TRBD1. V shed 1 base, J shed 1 base, and the junction held 6 bases outside the gene matches. Germline CDR1 is PRHDT and CDR2 is FYEKMQ (reference sequence). The CDR3 is 16 amino acids. The CDR3 here is CASSLEPGQRNTEAFF. The CDR3 bases are TGTGCCAGCAGCTTAGAGCCGGGACAGAGGAACACTGAAGCTTTCTTT.

The chain has TRBV4-1 and TRBJ2-7; D perhaps matches TRBD1 (6 bases). The germline V and J ends were trimmed by 2 bases and 2 bases, with 10 bases remaining between them. CDR1 is MGHRA, CDR2 YSYEKL, per germline. The length of the CDR3 is 14 residues. The CDR3 DNA reads TGCGCCAGCAGCCAAAAGACAGGCCCCTACGAGCAGTACTTC. Translated, it gives CASSQKTGPYEQYF.

The V gene is TRBV29-1, the J gene TRBJ1-2, with a possible D match to TRBD1 (6 bases). The length of the CDR3 is 16 residues. The V gene's germline CDR1 is SQVTM and CDR2 ANQGSEA. Trimming removed 4 bases at V and 0 bases at J, with 18 bases between. Here the CDR3 reads CSVGFAGANTNYGYTF. CDR3 bases: TGCAGCGTTGGATTCGCAGGGGCGAATACTAACTATGGCTACACCTTC.

The chain is built from TRBV28 and TRBJ2-7; 8 positions match TRBD2. Germline values: CDR1 MDHEN, CDR2 SYDVKM. With V trimmed by 5 bases and J by 1 base, 4 bases remained unmatched. The CDR3 runs to 14 residues. The CDR3 here is CASSTSGGSYEQYF. CDR3 nucleotides: TGTGCCAGCAGTACCAGCGGGGGTTCCTACGAGCAGTACTTC.

CDR3 nucleotide sequence: TGTGCCTGGAGTGTAGGGGCCAACTACGAGCAGTACTTC. It specifies CAWSVGANYEQYF. V is TRBV30 and J is TRBJ2-7; D is perhaps TRBD1 (5 bases). In germline, CDR1 is GTSNPN, CDR2 SVGIG (reference sequence). V lost 0 bases, J lost 3 bases, and 9 bases lay in between. This CDR3 comprises 13 residues.

The rearrangement links TRBV7-2 to TRBJ2-5; no clear D. The CDR3 totals 16 residues. V gave up 4 bases and J gave up 1 base, with 16 bases separating them. Germline CDR1 is SGHTA and CDR2 is FQGNSA. The CDR3 DNA reads TGTGCCAGCAGCTCGAGAAATGGACGGATCCAAGAGACCCAGTACTTC. It codes for CASSSRNGRIQETQYF. Full variable domain (missing parts from reference TRBV7-2 and TRBJ2-5): GAGVSQSPSNKVTEKGKDVELRCDPISGHTALYWYRQSLGQGLEFLIYFQGNSAPDKSGLPSDRFSAERTGGSVSTLTIQRTQQEDSAVYLCASSSRNGRIQETQYFGPGTRLLVL.

This clone showed up just a few times. V is TRBV5-6 and J is TRBJ1-1, with 7 bases lining up with TRBD1. Trimming at V came to 4 bases and at J to 6 bases, leaving 6 bases not matched to a gene. CDR3 length: 13 amino acids. Germline CDR1 is SGHDT and CDR2 is YYEEEE. The CDR3 sequence: CASSLTGMAEAFF. The CDR3 DNA sequence: TGTGCCAGCAGCCTGACAGGGATGGCTGAAGCTTTCTTT. The full variable domain, with the rest looked up from reference TRBV5-6 and TRBJ1-1, is DAGVTQSPTHLIKTRGQQVTLRCSPKSGHDTVSWYQQALGQGPQFIFQYYEEEERQRGNFPDRFSGHQFPNYSSELNVNALLLGDSALYLCASSLTGMAEAFFGQGTRLTVV.

This clone occurred once. The chain has TRBV29-1 and TRBJ2-7, with 8 bases fitting TRBD1. This CDR3 is 13 amino acids long. With 6 bases clipped from V and 0 bases from J, the junction kept 4 bases outside the gene matches. Germline CDR1 and CDR2: SQVTM and ANQGSEA. CDR3 amino acids: CSVLDRASYEQYF. The CDR3 nucleotides read TGCAGCGTCCTGGACAGGGCCTCCTACGAGCAGTACTTC.

V and J are TRBV15 and TRBJ1-5; D perhaps matches TRBD1 (5 bases). Germline V lookup: CDR1 LNHNV, CDR2 YYDKDF (reference sequence). The V end was cut by 0 bases, the J end by 1 base, with 10 bases between. The CDR3 has 16 residues. Written as DNA, the CDR3 is TGTGCCACCAGCAGAGAATATCGGGGGAGCAATCAGCCCCAGCATTTT. Residues: CATSREYRGSNQPQHF. Looking up the rest from reference TRBV15 and TRBJ1-5 gives the full variable domain: DAMVIQNPRYQVTQFGKPVTLSCSQTLNHNVMYWYQQKSSQAPKLLFHYYDKDFNNEADTPDNFQSRRPNTSFCFLDIRSPGLGDTAMYLCATSREYRGSNQPQHFGDGTRLSIL.

The V and J genes are TRBV27 and TRBJ2-1; 15 bases agree with TRBD2. CDR3 length: 17 residues. Unmatched junction bases numbered 5, after V lost 3 bases and J lost 5 bases. Germline assignment: CDR1 MNHEY and CDR2 SMNVEV (reference sequence). CDR3 bases: TGTGCCAGCAGTTTCCAGGGACTAGCGGGAGGTAACAATGAGCAGTTCTTC. It is translated as CASSFQGLAGGNNEQFF.

V and J are TRBV28 and TRBJ1-2, with 9 bases that match TRBD1. Unmatched junction bases numbered 5, after V lost 5 bases and J lost 4 bases. CDR3 size: 14 residues. Germline lookup yields CDR1 MDHEN and CDR2 SYDVKM. CDR3 coding DNA: TGTGCCAGCAGTCAGGACAGGGGACCCTATGGCTACACCTTC. Amino acid sequence: CASSQDRGPYGYTF.

The V and J genes are TRBV11-2 and TRBJ2-7; TRBD2 might be the D (5 bases). Germline V gives CDR1 SGHAT, CDR2 FQNNGV. The germline V and J ends were trimmed by 1 base and 2 bases, with 12 bases remaining between them. This CDR3 is 15 amino acids long. CDR3 nucleotides: TGTGCCAGCAGCTTAGCCGCTAGCTTAACCTACGAGCAGTACTTC. This translates into CASSLAASLTYEQYF. Together with reference TRBV11-2 and TRBJ2-7, the CDR3 gives the full variable domain: EAGVAQSPRYKIIEKRQSVAFWCNPISGHATLYWYQQILGQGPKLLIQFQNNGVVDDSQLPKDRFSAERLKGVDSTLKIQPAKLEDSAVYLCASSLAASLTYEQYFGPGTRLTVT.

This clone has only a few counts. J is TRBJ1-5 and V is TRBV4-1, with no clear D. The CDR3 has 15 residues. Trimming removed 7 bases from V and 5 bases from J, with 18 bases in between. From germline, CDR1 is MGHRA and CDR2 YSYEKL. For the CDR3, the DNA is TGCGCCAGCAACCCATCAGCCGGGAAGGATCAGCCCCAGCATTTT. It is translated as CASNPSAGKDQPQHF.

This clone was counted once. The V and J genes are TRBV30 and TRBJ2-2, with D unresolved. V lost 0 bases to trimming and J lost 3 bases, with 5 bases between them. CDR3 length equals 13 residues. Germline V lookup: CDR1 GTSNPN, CDR2 SVGIG (reference sequence). The CDR3 DNA follows: TGTGCCTGGAGTGTGGGTTACACCGGGGAGCTGTTTTTT. Protein product: CAWSVGYTGELFF.